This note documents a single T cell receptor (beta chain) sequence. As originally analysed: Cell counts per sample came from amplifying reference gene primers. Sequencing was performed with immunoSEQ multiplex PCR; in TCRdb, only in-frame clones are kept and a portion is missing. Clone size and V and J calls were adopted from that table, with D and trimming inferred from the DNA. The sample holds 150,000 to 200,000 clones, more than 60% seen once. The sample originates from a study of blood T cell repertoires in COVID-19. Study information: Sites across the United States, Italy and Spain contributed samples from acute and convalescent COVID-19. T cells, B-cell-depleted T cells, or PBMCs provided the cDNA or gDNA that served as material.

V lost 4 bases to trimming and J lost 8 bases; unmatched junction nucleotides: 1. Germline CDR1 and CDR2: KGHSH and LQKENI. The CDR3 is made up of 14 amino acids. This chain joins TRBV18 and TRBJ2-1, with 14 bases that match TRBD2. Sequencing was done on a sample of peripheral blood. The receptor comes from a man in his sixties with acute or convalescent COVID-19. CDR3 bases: TGTGCCAGCTCACTGGGACTAGCGGGGGATGAGCAGTTCTTC. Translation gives CASSLGLAGDEQFF.